This entry describes one T cell receptor (beta chain). The target antigen is unknown. This entry is derived from a study of beta chain features in type 1 diabetes. Reverse transcribing all isolated RNA meant expressed TCRB transcripts were sequenced. Data came from immunoSEQ multiplex PCR; TCRdb stores just in-frame clones and leaves some out. Of about 470,000 clones in the sample, about 32% are singletons; the top ten hold roughly 0.066%. The CDR3 has 14 residues. Germline assignment: CDR1 SEHNR and CDR2 FQNEAQ (reference sequence). V was pared by 1 base and J by 2 bases, with 8 bases between. Findings of the study overall: A possible short-template PCR bias applies equally to patients and controls.

Sequencing was carried out using naive CD4+ T cells from blood. The rearrangement links TRBV7-9 to TRBJ2-5, with D tentatively TRBD1 or TRBD2 (5 bases each). The TCR sequence derives from a young man in good health. CDR3 nucleotides: TGTGCCAGCAGCTTAGACAGGACTCAAGAGACCCAGTACTTC. Translating gives CASSLDRTQETQYF.